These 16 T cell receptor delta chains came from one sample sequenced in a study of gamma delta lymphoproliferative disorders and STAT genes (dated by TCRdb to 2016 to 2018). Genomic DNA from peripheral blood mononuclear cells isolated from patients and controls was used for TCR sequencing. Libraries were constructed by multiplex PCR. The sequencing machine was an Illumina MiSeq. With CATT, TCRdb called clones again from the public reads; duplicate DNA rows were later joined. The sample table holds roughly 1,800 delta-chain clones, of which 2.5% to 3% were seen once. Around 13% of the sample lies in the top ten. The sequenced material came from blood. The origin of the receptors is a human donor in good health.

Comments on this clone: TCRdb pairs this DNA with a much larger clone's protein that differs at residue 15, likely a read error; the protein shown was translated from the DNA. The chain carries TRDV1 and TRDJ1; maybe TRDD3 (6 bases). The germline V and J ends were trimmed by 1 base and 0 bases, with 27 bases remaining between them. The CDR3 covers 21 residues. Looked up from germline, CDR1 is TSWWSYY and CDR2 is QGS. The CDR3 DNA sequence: TGTGCTCTTGGGGAACCCCCTCCTTGCCTTGGGGGTCATCAGCACACCGATAAACTCATCTTT. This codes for CALGEPPPCLGGHQHTDKLIF.

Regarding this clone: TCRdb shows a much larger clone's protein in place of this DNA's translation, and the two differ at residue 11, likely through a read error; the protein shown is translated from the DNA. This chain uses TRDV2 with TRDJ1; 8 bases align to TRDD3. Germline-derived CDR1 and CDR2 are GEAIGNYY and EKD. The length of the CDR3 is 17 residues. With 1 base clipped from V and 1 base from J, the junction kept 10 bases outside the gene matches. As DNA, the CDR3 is TGTGCCTGTGACACTGGTCCACTGGGGGCGTGCACCGATAAACTCATCTTT. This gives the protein CACDTGPLGACTDKLIF.

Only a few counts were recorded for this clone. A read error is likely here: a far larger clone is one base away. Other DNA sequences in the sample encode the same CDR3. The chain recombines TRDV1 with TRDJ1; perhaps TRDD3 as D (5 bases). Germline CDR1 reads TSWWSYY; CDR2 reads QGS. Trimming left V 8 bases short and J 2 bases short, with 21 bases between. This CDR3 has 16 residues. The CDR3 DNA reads TGTGCTCTTTTCACGAGGGGGGGGCCTTGGACCGATAAACTCATCTTT. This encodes CALFTRGGPWTDKLIF.

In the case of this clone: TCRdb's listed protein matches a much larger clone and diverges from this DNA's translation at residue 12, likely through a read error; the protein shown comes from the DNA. The CDR3 DNA sequence: TGTGCCTGTGCAGGGCTGGGGGATGGGAACGATGAACTCATCTTT. Amino acids: CACAGLGDGNDELIF. J is TRDJ1 and V is TRDV2; 9 bases map to TRDD3. Per germline, CDR1 GEAIGNYY and CDR2 EKD. The CDR3 runs 15 residues.

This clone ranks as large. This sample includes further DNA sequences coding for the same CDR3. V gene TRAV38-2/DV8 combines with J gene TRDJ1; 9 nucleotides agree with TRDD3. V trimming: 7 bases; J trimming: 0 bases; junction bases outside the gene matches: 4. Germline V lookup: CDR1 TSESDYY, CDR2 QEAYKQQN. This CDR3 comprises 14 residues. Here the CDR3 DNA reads TGTGCTTATGCGCCTGGGGGATACACCGATAAACTCATCTTT. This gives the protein CAYAPGGYTDKLIF.

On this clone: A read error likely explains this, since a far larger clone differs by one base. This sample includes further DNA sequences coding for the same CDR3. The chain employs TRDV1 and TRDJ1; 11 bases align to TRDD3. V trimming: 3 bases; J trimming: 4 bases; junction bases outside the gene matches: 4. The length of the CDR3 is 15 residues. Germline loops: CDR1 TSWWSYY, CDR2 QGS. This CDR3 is CALGDLGDTLDKLIF. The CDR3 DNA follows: TGTGCTCTTGGGGACTTGGGGGATACGCTCGATAAACTCATCTTT.

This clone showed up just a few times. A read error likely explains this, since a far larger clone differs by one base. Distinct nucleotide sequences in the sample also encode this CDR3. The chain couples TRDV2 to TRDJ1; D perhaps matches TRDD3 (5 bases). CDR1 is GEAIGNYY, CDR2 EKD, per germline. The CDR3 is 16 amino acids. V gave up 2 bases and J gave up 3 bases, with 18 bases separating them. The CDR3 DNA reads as TGTGCCTGTGACAGCTTGGGGCTGATGCGCGCCGATAAACTCATCTTT. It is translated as CACDSLGLMRADKLIF.

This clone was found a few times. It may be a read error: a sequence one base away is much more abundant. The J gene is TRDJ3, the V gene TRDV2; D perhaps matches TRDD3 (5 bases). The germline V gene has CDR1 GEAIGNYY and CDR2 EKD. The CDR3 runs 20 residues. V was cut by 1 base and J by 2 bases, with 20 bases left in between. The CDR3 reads CACDTVLEDKGPWDTRQMFF. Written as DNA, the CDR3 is TGTGCCTGTGACACGGTACTGGAGGATAAAGGACCCTGGGACACCCGACAGATGTTTTTC.

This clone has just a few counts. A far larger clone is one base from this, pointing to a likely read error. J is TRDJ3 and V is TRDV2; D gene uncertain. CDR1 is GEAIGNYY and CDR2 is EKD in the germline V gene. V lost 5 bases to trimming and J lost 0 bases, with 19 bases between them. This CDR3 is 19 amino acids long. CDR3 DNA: TGTGCCTGTGGCACAATCTCCCGGTCCACCTCCTGGGACACCCGACAGATGTTTTTC. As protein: CACGTISRSTSWDTRQMFF.

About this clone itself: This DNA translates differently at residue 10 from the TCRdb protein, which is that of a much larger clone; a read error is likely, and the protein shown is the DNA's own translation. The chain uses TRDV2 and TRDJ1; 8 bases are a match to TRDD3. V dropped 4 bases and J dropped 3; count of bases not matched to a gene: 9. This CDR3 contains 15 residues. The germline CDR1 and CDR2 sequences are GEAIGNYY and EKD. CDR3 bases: TGTGCCTGTGAGGCTGGGGGACAGGTCGCCGATAAACTCATCTTT. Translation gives CACEAGGQVADKLIF.

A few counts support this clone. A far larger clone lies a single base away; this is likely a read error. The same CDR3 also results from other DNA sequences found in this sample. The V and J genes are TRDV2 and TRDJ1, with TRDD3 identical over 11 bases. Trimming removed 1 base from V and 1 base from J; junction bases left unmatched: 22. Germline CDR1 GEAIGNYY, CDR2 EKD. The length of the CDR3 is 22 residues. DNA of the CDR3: TGTGCCTGTGACACACTTCTGGTCGGCGGTCTGGGGGATACCAAGGCCACCGATAAACTCATCTTT. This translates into CACDTLLVGGLGDTKATDKLIF.

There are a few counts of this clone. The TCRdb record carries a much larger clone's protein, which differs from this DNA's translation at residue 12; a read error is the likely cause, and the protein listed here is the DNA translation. In nucleotides, the CDR3 is TGTGCCTGTGACACCGAGCCGGGTTGGGGGATGTCTAGCTCCTGGGACACCCGACAGATGTTTTTC. This codes for CACDTEPGWGMSSSWDTRQMFF. The chain has TRDV2 and TRDJ3; 8 bases fit TRDD3. Germline lookup yields CDR1 GEAIGNYY and CDR2 EKD. The V and J ends lost 0 bases and 0 bases, in that order; junction bases with no gene match: 15. CDR3 length: 22 residues.

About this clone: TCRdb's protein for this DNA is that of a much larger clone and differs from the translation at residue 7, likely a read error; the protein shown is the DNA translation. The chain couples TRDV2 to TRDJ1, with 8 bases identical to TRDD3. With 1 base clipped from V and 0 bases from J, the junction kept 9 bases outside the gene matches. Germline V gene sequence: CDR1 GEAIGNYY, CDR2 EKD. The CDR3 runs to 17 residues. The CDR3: CACDTGSLGAYTDKLIF. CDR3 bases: TGTGCCTGTGACACTGGTTCACTGGGGGCGTACACCGATAAACTCATCTTT.

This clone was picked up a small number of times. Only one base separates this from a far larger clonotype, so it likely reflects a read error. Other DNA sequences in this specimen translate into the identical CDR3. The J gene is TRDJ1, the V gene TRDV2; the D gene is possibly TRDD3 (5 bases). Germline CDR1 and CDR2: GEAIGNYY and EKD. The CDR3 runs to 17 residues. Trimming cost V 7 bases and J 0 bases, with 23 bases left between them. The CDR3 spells CACDSLVDTAYTDKLIF. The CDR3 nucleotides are TGTGCCTGCGACTCACTGGTCGACACAGCGTACACCGATAAACTCATCTTT.

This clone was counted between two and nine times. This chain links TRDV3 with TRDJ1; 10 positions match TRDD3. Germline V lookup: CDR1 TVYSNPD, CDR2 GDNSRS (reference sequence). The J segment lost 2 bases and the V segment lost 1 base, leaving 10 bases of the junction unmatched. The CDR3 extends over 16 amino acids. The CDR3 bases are TGTGCCTTTACGGGGGATACGCTACCCTATACCGATAAACTCATCTTT. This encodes CAFTGDTLPYTDKLIF. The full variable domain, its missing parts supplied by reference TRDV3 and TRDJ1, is CDKVTQSSPDQTVASGSEVVLLCTYDTVYSNPDLFWYRIRPDYSFQFVFYGDNSRSEGADFTQGRFSVKHILTQKAFHLVISPVRTEDSATYYCAFTGDTLPYTDKLIFGKGTRVTVEP.

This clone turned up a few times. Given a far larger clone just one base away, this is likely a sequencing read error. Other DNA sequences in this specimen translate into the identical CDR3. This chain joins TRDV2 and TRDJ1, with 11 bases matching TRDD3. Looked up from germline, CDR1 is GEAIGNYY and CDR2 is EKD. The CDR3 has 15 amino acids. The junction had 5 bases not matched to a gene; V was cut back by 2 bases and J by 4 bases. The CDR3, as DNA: TGTGCCTGTGACAAGTTGGGGGATACGGGCGATAAACTCATCTTT. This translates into CACDKLGDTGDKLIF.